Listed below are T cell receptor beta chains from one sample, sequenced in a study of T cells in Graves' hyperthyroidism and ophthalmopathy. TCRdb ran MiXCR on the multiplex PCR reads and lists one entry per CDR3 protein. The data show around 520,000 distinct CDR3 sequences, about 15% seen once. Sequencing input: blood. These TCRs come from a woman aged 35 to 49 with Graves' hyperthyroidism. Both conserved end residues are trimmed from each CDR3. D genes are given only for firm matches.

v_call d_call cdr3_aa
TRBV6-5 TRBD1 ASSYPGGAEAF
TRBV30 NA AWASTDTQY
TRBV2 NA ASRAGGVSYEQY
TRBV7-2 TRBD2 ASRLGQVKREGRNEQF
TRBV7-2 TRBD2 ASTAGGGLLNEQF
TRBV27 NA ASSVSHGGLPYEQY
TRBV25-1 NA ASSELGANTEAF
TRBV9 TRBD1 ASSVQGGGAGYT
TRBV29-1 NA SVGPGLGNEQY
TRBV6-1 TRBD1 ASKRKTGSNTEAF
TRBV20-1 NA SAARGNQPQH
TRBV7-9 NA ASSPPGGTFNSPLH
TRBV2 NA ASSVLGKNTEAF
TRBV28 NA ASSPIDPMGDTQY
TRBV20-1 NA SASAYTDTQY
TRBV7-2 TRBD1 ASSWGGGQGSYEQY
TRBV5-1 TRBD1 ASNRDSLPDTQY
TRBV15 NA ATSTALSGNTIY
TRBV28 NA ASSPGWEGYT
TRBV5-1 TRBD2 ASSLDSGGTDTQY
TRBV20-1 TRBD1 SARGQGFNSPLH
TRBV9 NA ASSITEGGDYNEQF
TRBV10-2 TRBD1 ARRDRCVLGEQF